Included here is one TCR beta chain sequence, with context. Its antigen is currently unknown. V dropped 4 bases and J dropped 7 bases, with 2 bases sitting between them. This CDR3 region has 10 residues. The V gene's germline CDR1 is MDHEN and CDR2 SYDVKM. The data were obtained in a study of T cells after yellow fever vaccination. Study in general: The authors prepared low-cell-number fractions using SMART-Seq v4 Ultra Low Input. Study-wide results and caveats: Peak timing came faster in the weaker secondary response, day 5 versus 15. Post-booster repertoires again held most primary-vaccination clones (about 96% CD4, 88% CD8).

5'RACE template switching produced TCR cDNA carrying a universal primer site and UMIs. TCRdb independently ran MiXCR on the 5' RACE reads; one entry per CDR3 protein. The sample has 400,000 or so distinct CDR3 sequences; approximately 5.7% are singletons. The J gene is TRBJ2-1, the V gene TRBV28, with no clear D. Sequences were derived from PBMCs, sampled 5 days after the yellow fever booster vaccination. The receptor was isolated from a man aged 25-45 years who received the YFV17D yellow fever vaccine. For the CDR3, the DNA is TGTGCCAGCAGTTGGAATGAGCAGTTCTTC. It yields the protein CASSWNEQFF.